Reported below is one T cell receptor (beta chain). Original data processing: For nucleated cells, counts were estimated from reference gene primer amplification. Clones were sequenced by immunoSEQ multiplex PCR, and TCRdb holds only the in-frame ones, with some missing. V and J calls and clone size are copied from that table; D and trimming were computed from the DNA. This table holds some 130,000 clones, around 87% found once. The data derive from a study of blood T cell repertoires in COVID-19. For the study at large: Collection of acute and convalescent COVID-19 samples took place in the United States, Italy and Spain. Nucleic acid was either cDNA or gDNA, and it came from T cells, B-cell-depleted T cells, or PBMCs.

The CDR3 is 16 amino acids. V lost 1 base, J lost 2 bases, and 14 bases lay in between. Germline V CDR1 and CDR2: LGHDT, YNNKEL (reference sequence). V is TRBV3-1 (or the pseudogene TRBV3-2) and J is TRBJ1-2; D gene uncertain. The clonotype was recovered from a woman aged 55-75 years with acute or convalescent COVID-19. The sample comprised peripheral blood. Here the CDR3 DNA reads TGTGCCAGCAGCCAAGGATCGGCGGGCGGGAACTATGGCTACACCTTC. This encodes CASSQGSAGGNYGYTF.